The entry below gives a single T cell receptor beta chain sequence along with its context. The antigen is undetermined. This record belongs to a study of CD8 T cells in ankylosing spondylitis. Germline-derived CDR1 and CDR2 are LGHDT and YNNKEL (reference sequence). V lost 4 bases to trimming and J lost 0 bases, with 12 bases between them. The CDR3 consists of 16 residues. A single record per CDR3 protein comes from TCRdb applying MiXCR to the 5' RACE reads. The sample carries 250,000 to 300,000 distinct CDR3 sequences, around 18% recorded once. Findings of the study overall: Apparently characteristic of ankylosing spondylitis blood was a TCR beta motif (roughly eight highly homologous variants). Enrichment of disease-linked clones was reportedly significant in matched ankylosing spondylitis synovial fluid.

This sequence was found in a male donor with ankylosing spondylitis or in good health (not recorded which). The V gene is TRBV3-1, the J gene TRBJ1-4; D not certain. What was sequenced was blood, either unsorted or a sorted T cell fraction (not recorded which). CDR3 nucleotide sequence: TGTGCCAGCAGCCCCGTAGGTCTTGCAACTAATGAAAAACTGTTTTTT. This translates into CASSPVGLATNEKLFF.